Each of the 26 T cell receptor beta chains below was sequenced from the same sample in a study of radiotherapy plus CTLA-4 blockade in lung cancer. Produced via immunoSEQ multiplex PCR; TCRdb's table is partial and in-frame only. The sample includes around 82,000 clones, around 79% of them seen just once. The sample consisted of peripheral blood, taken from a patient treated with radiotherapy plus ipilimumab. These receptors all come from a human donor with non-small cell lung cancer whose response to radiotherapy plus ipilimumab could not be evaluated. Some clones in this sample may be carry-over from other donors' samples.

The CDR3 DNA sequence: TGTGCCAGCAGCTTGGCCTTAGCGGCGCCCACAGATACGCAGTATTTT. It is translated as CASSLALAAPTDTQYF. This sequence joins TRBV5-4 and TRBJ2-3; D is perhaps TRBD2 (6 bases). The V and J ends lost 0 bases and 2 bases respectively, with 13 bases between them. The germline CDR1 and CDR2 sequences are SGHNT and YYREEE (reference sequence). The CDR3 is 16 amino acids.

The rearrangement joins TRBV2 to TRBJ2-4, with 12 nucleotides matching TRBD2. V shed 5 bases and J 6 bases; nucleotides not matched to a gene: 11. The CDR3 has 17 residues. Germline CDR1 SNHLY, CDR2 FYNNEI. The CDR3 loop is CASSQEKLAGGGNIQYF. The CDR3 DNA reads as TGTGCCAGCAGTCAGGAGAAACTAGCGGGGGGCGGAAACATTCAGTACTTC.

The chain couples TRBV4-1 to TRBJ2-5; 8 bases match TRBD2. V lost 4 bases to trimming and J lost 4 bases; unmatched junction nucleotides: 8. Per germline, CDR1 MGHRA and CDR2 YSYEKL. This CDR3 spans 15 amino acids. The CDR3 loop reads CASSRVAGTRETQYF. CDR3 nucleotides: TGCGCCAGCAGCCGAGTAGCGGGGACTCGAGAGACCCAGTACTTC.

V usage is TRBV27 and J usage is TRBJ1-6; no definite D call. The V and J ends lost 5 bases and 6 bases respectively, with 8 bases between them. Germline assignment: CDR1 MNHEY and CDR2 SMNVEV (reference sequence). CDR3 length: 13 residues. The CDR3 region is CASSLLPNSPLHF. In DNA, the CDR3 is TGTGCCAGCAGTCTCCTTCCTAATTCACCCCTCCACTTT.

This sequence joins TRBV6-6 and TRBJ2-5, with 8 nucleotides matching TRBD1. The CDR3 runs 13 residues. The V gene's germline CDR1 is MNHNY and CDR2 SVGAGI (reference sequence). Trimming cost V 6 bases and J 5 bases; bases outside gene matches: 5. This CDR3 reads CASSRQGRETQYF. The CDR3 DNA is TGTGCCAGCAGCCGACAGGGGAGGGAGACCCAGTACTTC.

The gene calls are TRBV7-6 and TRBJ1-1; 12 bases match TRBD1. CDR3 length equals 17 residues. Unmatched junction bases numbered 12, after V lost 0 bases and J lost 10 bases. Germline values: CDR1 SGHVS, CDR2 FNYEAQ. CDR3 nucleotide sequence: TGTGCCAGCAGCTTAGCGGAGGGACAGGGGGCGATCTTTGTAGCTTTCTTT. Translation: CASSLAEGQGAIFVAFF.

This clone occurred a few times. V and J are TRBV30 and TRBJ2-7; 11 bases match TRBD2. The CDR3 is 14 residues long. Per the germline V gene, CDR1 is GTSNPN and CDR2 is SVGIG (reference sequence). V gave up 8 bases and J gave up 2 bases; unmatched junction bases: 8. The CDR3 bases are TGTGCCCTGGTGGCTAGCGGGGGGCCCTACGAGCAGTACTTC. Protein: CALVASGGPYEQYF.

The chain carries TRBV4-1 and TRBJ1-1, with D hard to call. V lost 1 base, J lost 4 bases, and 13 bases lay in between. The CDR3 extends over 15 amino acids. Germline loops: CDR1 MGHRA, CDR2 YSYEKL. This CDR3 reads CASSQGDLPTTEAFF. The CDR3 DNA sequence: TGCGCCAGCAGCCAAGGTGACTTACCGACCACTGAAGCTTTCTTT.

The CDR3, as DNA: TGTGCCAGCAGTTTAGGGGACAGGGGGATGCCAGAGGTTCAGCCCCAGCATTTT. Amino acid sequence: CASSLGDRGMPEVQPQHF. V usage is TRBV28 and J usage is TRBJ1-5, with 11 bases fitting TRBD1. The CDR3 spans 18 residues. Trimming removed 2 bases from V and 6 bases from J; junction bases left unmatched: 12. CDR1 is MDHEN, CDR2 SYDVKM, per germline. The full variable domain, its missing parts supplied by reference TRBV28 and TRBJ1-5, is DVKVTQSSRYLVKRTGEKVFLECVQDMDHENMFWYRQDPGLGLRLIYFSYDVKMKEKGDIPEGYSVSREKKERFSLILESASTNQTSMYLCASSLGDRGMPEVQPQHFGDGTRLSIL.

The gene calls are TRBV6-5 and TRBJ1-2; D is unclear. The CDR3 is 15 residues long. Germline V gene sequence: CDR1 MNHEY, CDR2 SVGAGI. V lost 6 bases and J 0 bases, leaving 14 bases between the germline ends. CDR3 bases: TGTGCCAGCAGCCATCTGGCAGAAACTAACTATGGCTACACCTTC. It yields the protein CASSHLAETNYGYTF.

This sequence joins TRBV19 and TRBJ1-5, with D possibly matching TRBD1 (5 bases). V shed 4 bases and J shed 4 bases, with 14 bases lying between them. Germline CDR1 reads LNHDA; CDR2 reads SQIVND (reference sequence). CDR3 size: 15 residues. The CDR3 is CASSTPGGGNQPQHF. CDR3 in DNA: TGTGCCAGTAGTACCCCCGGGGGGGGGAATCAGCCCCAGCATTTT.

This clone is a singleton in its sample. The chain is built from TRBV6-1 and TRBJ2-5; a weak D match, TRBD2 (6 bases). The germline V and J ends were trimmed by 6 bases and 4 bases, with 15 bases remaining between them. CDR3 size: 14 residues. Germline V gene lookup returns CDR1 MNHNS and CDR2 SASEGT. The CDR3 protein is CASSSAEGGETQYF. The CDR3, as DNA: TGTGCCAGCAGCTCCGCGGAGGGTGGAGAGACCCAGTACTTC.

This chain connects TRBV10-3 to TRBJ1-4; 10 nucleotides line up with TRBD1. Germline V gene sequence: CDR1 ENHRY, CDR2 SYGVKD. The CDR3 extends over 14 amino acids. Germline trimming cut 9 bases from V and 8 bases from J; bases unmatched to any gene: 9. The CDR3 nucleotides are TGTGCCATAGGACAGGGGGTAATAGGAGAAAAACTGTTTTTT. Amino acids: CAIGQGVIGEKLFF.

This clone has only a few counts. The chain uses TRBV5-1 and TRBJ2-3; TRBD2 matches 8 bases. The CDR3 has 17 residues. CDR1 and CDR2 from the germline V gene are SGHRS and YFSETQ. J gave up 0 bases and V 0 bases, and 6 bases lay outside the gene matches. CDR3 region: CASSLGPSGSSTDTQYF. The CDR3 DNA is TGCGCCAGCAGCTTGGGCCCTAGCGGGTCTAGCACAGATACGCAGTATTTT.

The rearrangement links TRBV6-5 to TRBJ2-7; D might be TRBD2 (5 bases). Germline CDR1 and CDR2: MNHEY and SVGAGI. The CDR3 extends over 13 amino acids. V was pared by 2 bases and J by 7 bases, with 12 bases between. The CDR3 here is CASSYPGFGEQYF. As DNA, the CDR3 is TGTGCCAGCAGTTACCCGGGGTTCGGGGAGCAGTACTTC.

This clone was picked up a small number of times. The chain joins TRBV18 to TRBJ1-2, with a tentative D call TRBD1 (6 bases). CDR1 is KGHSH, CDR2 LQKENI, per germline. The V and J ends lost 5 bases and 8 bases respectively, with 18 bases between them. The CDR3 is made up of 14 amino acids. The CDR3 DNA reads TGTGCCAGCTCATTTAACCTCAGGGGCGACGGCTACACCTTC. Amino acid sequence: CASSFNLRGDGYTF.

The J gene is TRBJ1-2, the V gene TRBV5-6; 10 bases fit TRBD1. The CDR3 sequence is 14 residues long. With 3 bases clipped from V and 3 bases from J, the junction kept 2 bases outside the gene matches. Germline V CDR1 and CDR2: SGHDT, YYEEEE. CDR3 sequence: CASSSGQGDYGYTF. The CDR3 coding sequence is TGTGCCAGCAGCTCCGGACAGGGGGACTATGGCTACACCTTC.

This sequence joins TRBV6-5 and TRBJ1-1; 11 bases are shared with TRBD1. This CDR3 region has 13 residues. Germline V gene data show CDR1 as MNHEY and CDR2 as SVGAGI. V gave up 5 bases and J gave up 6 bases; unmatched junction bases: 2. The CDR3 reads CASSGDRGSEAFF. For the CDR3, the DNA is TGTGCCAGCAGTGGGGACAGGGGGTCTGAAGCTTTCTTT.

V and J are TRBV2 and TRBJ1-6; 8 positions agree with TRBD1. The germline gives CDR1 SNHLY, CDR2 FYNNEI. The V and J ends lost 6 bases and 7 bases, in that order; junction bases with no gene match: 8. This CDR3 region has 15 residues. This chain's CDR3 is CASSGQGTGNSPLHF. CDR3 DNA: TGTGCCAGCAGCGGACAGGGAACGGGGAATTCACCCCTCCACTTT.

The chain combines TRBV7-8 with TRBJ1-1; 7 nucleotides align to TRBD1. Germline V CDR1 and CDR2: SGHVS, FQNEAQ. This CDR3 has 12 amino acids. J gave up 6 bases and V 5 bases, and 3 bases lay outside the gene matches. The CDR3 coding sequence is TGTGCCAGCAGCGAAGACAGGGCTGAAGCTTTCTTT. It is translated as CASSEDRAEAFF.

V gene TRBV7-9 combines with J gene TRBJ2-2, with 8 bases aligning to TRBD2. J was trimmed by 7 bases and V by 7 bases; bases with no gene match: 14. The CDR3 has 16 amino acids. Germline CDR1 SEHNR, CDR2 FQNEAQ (reference sequence). The CDR3 reads CASTNSQGLVVGELFF. DNA of the CDR3: TGTGCCAGCACCAATAGCCAGGGACTAGTAGTCGGGGAGCTGTTTTTT.

V is TRBV5-1 and J is TRBJ2-7; 10 nucleotides agree with TRBD1. Germline V CDR1 and CDR2: SGHRS, YFSETQ. The CDR3 extends over 14 amino acids. Trimming cost V 7 bases and J 5 bases; bases outside gene matches: 9. For the CDR3, the DNA is TGCGCCAGCGCCCTGACAGGGGGCTTCGACGAGCAGTACTTC. Translation: CASALTGGFDEQYF.

The chain combines TRBV9 with TRBJ2-7; 8 bases line up with TRBD2. The germline CDR1 and CDR2 sequences are SGDLS and YYNGEE. There are 15 residues in the CDR3. J lost 0 bases, V lost 4 bases, and 6 bases had no gene match. The CDR3 DNA is TGTGCCAGCAGCCCGACGGGGGGGGACTCCTACGAGCAGTACTTC. Protein sequence: CASSPTGGDSYEQYF.

This clone was picked up one time. This chain joins TRBV6-6 and TRBJ2-5, with D perhaps matching TRBD2 (5 bases). Germline loops: CDR1 MNHNY, CDR2 SVGAGI (reference sequence). Trimming pared 2 bases from V and 3 bases from J, leaving 16 bases between. This CDR3 is built from 16 residues. The chain's CDR3 is CASSYEREGFEETQYF. For the CDR3, the DNA is TGTGCCAGCAGTTACGAGAGAGAGGGTTTTGAAGAGACCCAGTACTTC.

This sequence joins TRBV30 and TRBJ1-2; TRBD1 might be the D (5 bases). CDR1 is GTSNPN, CDR2 SVGIG, per germline (reference sequence). The CDR3 extends over 12 amino acids. V lost 2 bases and J lost 8, with 12 bases in between. The CDR3 region is CAWSFRGGGYTF. In DNA, the CDR3 is TGTGCCTGGAGTTTTAGGGGAGGCGGCTACACCTTC.

This clone appeared once. The CDR3 nucleotides are TGTGCCAGCAGCTTAAGAGGGTCAGGGGCCTTAGCCAAAAACATTCAGTACTTC. Its translation is CASSLRGSGALAKNIQYF. This chain links TRBV7-9 with TRBJ2-4, with D possibly being TRBD1 (6 bases). This CDR3 is built from 18 residues. V gave up 2 bases and J gave up 0 bases, with 17 bases separating them. In germline, CDR1 is SEHNR, CDR2 FQNEAQ (reference sequence).